This TCR beta chain originates from a study of blood T cell repertoires in COVID-19 (dated by TCRdb to about 2020). As for the study more broadly: Samples from collaborators originated in the United States, Italy and Spain and spanned both the acute and convalescent phases of COVID-19. Deeply sampled blood TCRbeta repertoires from subjects exposed to, actively infected with, or recovered from COVID-19 were included in the dataset. Nearly every sample came with metadata listing a de-identified subject ID, COVID-19 status, age in years and sex. A freely available public database, intended as a resource for researchers studying the immune response to SARS-CoV-2, is where the repertoires were released. The material from the prospective study consisted of cDNA or gDNA derived from T cells, B-cell-depleted T cells, or PBMCs. The samples were drawn from two sources: the first 160 participants of the ongoing ImmuneRACE study, and 1,200 or so subjects contributed by 6 global collaborators. HLA class I and class II types, where available, came from metadata supplied by the sample provider rather than from assay-based typing. General conclusions and limits of the study: The amount of clinical and demographic metadata varied by source and participant and was provided uncurated.

Turning to this clone: Its binding antigen is unknown. Qualities for individual bases were not recorded, and no much larger clone is one base off.

Reading the germline V gene gives CDR1 SGHRS and CDR2 YFSETQ. From cysteine to phenylalanine, the CDR3 is 14 amino acids long. Of all the DNA, just the CDR3 is kept, 42 bases in frame from base 1. For this chain, trimming is 0 bases at the V end and 10 bases at the J end, and the number of junction bases without a gene match is 7. The collaborating institutions used their own protocols to collect whole blood in K2EDTA tubes. Collaborator samples were shipped for TCRbeta analysis as frozen whole blood, isolated PBMCs, or DNA extracted from either sample type. TCRbeta CDR3 regions were amplified from genomic DNA using the immunoSEQ Assay, a bias-controlled multiplex PCR. Regarding the original processing steps: Nucleated cell counts per sample were estimated from amplification of reference gene primers within the assay. To quantify the absolute abundance of each unique TCRbeta CDR3 rearrangement, sequence reads were collapsed and filtered. For each sample, productive Simpson clonality was calculated as the square root of Simpson's diversity index across productive rearrangements. Not all clones reach the TCRdb copy of this immuneACCESS table, which keeps in-frame sequences only. Checked studies attribute under half of the gap to unresolved V genes and leave the rest unexplained. V and J calls and clone size are those listed in that table; D and trimming were worked out from the DNA. Across this sample there are 150,000 to 200,000 clones, with around 86% seen only once. The top ten clonotypes cover around 8.3% of the sample.

The sequenced sample was peripheral blood. Recombination connected TRBV5-1 to TRBJ2-1, with 7 middle bases fitting TRBD2. This receptor was taken from a man aged 60 to 69 with acute or convalescent COVID-19. CDR3 protein: CASSLEVSGREQFF. The DNA reads TGCGCCAGCAGCTTGGAGGTTAGCGGGCGCGAGCAGTTCTTC.